Presented here are 28 T cell receptor beta chains from one specimen sequenced in a study of OX40 agonist ivuxolimab in advanced cancers. Sequencing was performed with immunoSEQ multiplex PCR; in TCRdb, only in-frame clones are kept and a portion is missing. There are 90,000 to 95,000 clones in the sample; 80% to 90% occur only once, and about 4.6% lies in the top ten. The source material was CD4+ or CD8+ T cells sorted from blood, sampled in a trial of the OX40 agonist ivuxolimab. The receptor set was obtained from an adult with an advanced solid tumor such as melanoma, head and neck, liver or kidney cancer.

This sequence joins TRBV5-1 and TRBJ2-1; TRBD2 agrees at 9 bases. Per germline, CDR1 SGHRS and CDR2 YFSETQ. Trimming took 4 bases from V and 4 from J; bases not matched to a gene: 6. The length of the CDR3 is 15 residues. The CDR3 sequence is CASSPGLAGYNEQFF. The CDR3 DNA is TGCGCCAGCAGCCCGGGACTAGCAGGTTACAATGAGCAGTTCTTC.

This clone was observed once. V usage is TRBV7-8 and J usage is TRBJ1-1; 11 bases map to TRBD1. The CDR3 extends over 21 amino acids. The germline gives CDR1 SGHVS, CDR2 FQNEAQ. J lost 3 bases, V lost 9 bases, and 27 bases had no gene match. CDR3 sequence: CARPLPGLIRTGGAGDTEAFF. DNA of the CDR3: TGTGCCAGACCCCTTCCCGGCCTTATACGGACAGGGGGCGCTGGGGACACTGAAGCTTTCTTT.

The chain is built from TRBV5-4 and TRBJ2-1; D might be TRBD1 (6 bases). Germline CDR1 reads SGHNT; CDR2 reads YYREEE (reference sequence). CDR3 size: 15 residues. V shed 0 bases and J shed 5 bases, with 12 bases lying between them. CDR3 sequence reads: CASSLEGGSHNEQFF. CDR3 nucleotide sequence: TGTGCCAGCAGCTTGGAAGGGGGATCGCACAATGAGCAGTTCTTC.

As for this clone: One end of the junction is discordant with germline, which a read error may explain. V gene TRBV10-1 combines with J gene TRBJ2-5; TRBD2 aligns across 7 bases. Per germline, CDR1 WNHNN and CDR2 SYGVQD (reference sequence). CDR3 length: 13 amino acids. CDR3 bases: TGCGCCAGCAGCCGGGACTATCAAGAAACCCAGTACTTC. Translation: CASSRDYQETQYF.

The rearrangement links TRBV5-1 to TRBJ2-5; 10 positions match TRBD1. Germline V gives CDR1 SGHRS, CDR2 YFSETQ. Trimming removed 7 bases from V and 4 bases from J; junction bases left unmatched: 4. CDR3 length equals 13 residues. The CDR3 nucleotides are TGCGCCAGCGGGCGGACAGGGGGAGAGACCCAGTACTTC. Translating gives CASGRTGGETQYF.

The chain recombines TRBV12-5 with TRBJ2-2, with 8 bases fitting TRBD2. The CDR3 contains 14 residues. The ends lost 6 bases at V and 4 bases at J; junction bases unmatched: 4. From germline, CDR1 is LGHNT and CDR2 FRNRAP. The CDR3 coding sequence is TGTGCTAGTGGACGGACTAGCATCACCGGGGAGCTGTTTTTT. Residues: CASGRTSITGELFF.

The rearrangement joins TRBV6-5 to TRBJ1-6; TRBD1 is a possible D gene (5 bases). CDR3 size: 12 residues. Germline loops: CDR1 MNHEY, CDR2 SVGAGI. V dropped 2 bases and J dropped 14 bases, with 10 bases sitting between them. In DNA form, the CDR3 reads TGTGCCAGCAGTTACCCCCAAGGGGCCCTCCACTTT. It is translated as CASSYPQGALHF.

This chain links TRBV30 with TRBJ2-2, with 7 bases identical to TRBD1. This CDR3 has 14 residues. From germline, CDR1 is GTSNPN and CDR2 SVGIG (reference sequence). J gave up 7 bases and V 2 bases, and 7 bases lay outside the gene matches. The CDR3, as DNA: TGTGCCTGGAGTTTGAAGGGGGCCCACGGGGAGCTGTTTTTT. This codes for CAWSLKGAHGELFF.

The V call is TRBV10-3, the J call TRBJ1-2, with D possibly matching TRBD1 (5 bases). Per germline, CDR1 ENHRY and CDR2 SYGVKD. Trimming removed 4 bases from V and 8 bases from J, with 17 bases in between. This CDR3 contains 14 residues. Written as DNA, the CDR3 is TGTGCCATCAGTGGATTCTTGGGGGGGGACGGCTACACCTTC. Protein sequence: CAISGFLGGDGYTF.

Regarding this clone: This same CDR3 is encoded by further DNA sequences in the sample. The gene calls are TRBV7-9 and TRBJ2-7; D is unclear. There are 12 residues in the CDR3. The V end was cut by 2 bases, the J end by 1 base, with 3 bases between. Germline V gives CDR1 SEHNR, CDR2 FQNEAQ (reference sequence). The DNA of the CDR3 is TGTGCCAGCAGCTTATCTTCCTACGAGCAGTACTTC. It translates to CASSLSSYEQYF.

V and J are TRBV11-2 and TRBJ2-2; TRBD2 might be the D (7 bases). Per germline, CDR1 SGHAT and CDR2 FQNNGV. CDR3 length equals 16 residues. V lost 5 bases and J lost 2, with 15 bases in between. The CDR3 coding sequence is TGTGCCAGCAGCCTAGGGGGAGCGGGAAACACCGGGGAGCTGTTTTTT. Translation gives CASSLGGAGNTGELFF.

The rearrangement joins TRBV4-1 to TRBJ2-3; D remains unclear. CDR3 length equals 15 residues. Germline assignment: CDR1 MGHRA and CDR2 YSYEKL. V shed 1 base and J shed 2 bases, with 10 bases lying between them. The chain's CDR3 is CASSQATRFTDTQYF. The DNA for the CDR3 is TGCGCCAGCAGCCAAGCAACCCGTTTCACAGATACGCAGTATTTT.

The chain recombines TRBV28 with TRBJ2-7; possibly TRBD2 for D (6 bases). V lost 6 bases to trimming and J lost 4 bases, with 16 bases between them. CDR1 and CDR2 (germline): MDHEN, SYDVKM. This CDR3 contains 14 residues. The CDR3 here is CASRQGGPEYEQYF. DNA for the CDR3: TGTGCCAGCAGGCAGGGAGGCCCTGAGTACGAGCAGTACTTC.

V is TRBV5-1 and J is TRBJ2-7; TRBD1 agrees at 7 bases. Germline V gene sequence: CDR1 SGHRS, CDR2 YFSETQ. This CDR3 is built from 16 residues. V lost 1 base to trimming and J lost 0 bases; unmatched junction nucleotides: 7. The CDR3 nucleotides read TGCGCCAGCAGCTTGCAAGGGGCAGGGGGCTCCTACGAGCAGTACTTC. Residues: CASSLQGAGGSYEQYF.

The rearrangement uses TRBV15 and TRBJ2-3; 7 nucleotides align to TRBD2. V was clipped by 3 bases and J by 3 bases; unmatched bases: 9. CDR3 size: 16 residues. Germline loops: CDR1 LNHNV, CDR2 YYDKDF (reference sequence). Here the CDR3 DNA reads TGTGCCACCAGCAGGTTAAGCGGGGCCCTTACAGATACGCAGTATTTT. It codes for CATSRLSGALTDTQYF.

V is TRBV12-2 and J is TRBJ1-2. TRBV12-2 corresponds to a pseudogene. The CDR3 sequence is 16 residues long. The chain's CDR3 is CASRLASLDSDYGYTF. The CDR3, as DNA: TGTGCAAGTCGCTTAGCTAGCCTAGATTCTGACTATGGCTACACCTTC.

The chain couples TRBV29-1 to TRBJ2-1; no reliable D call. The CDR3 runs to 11 residues. The V gene's germline CDR1 is SQVTM and CDR2 ANQGSEA. Trimming pared 7 bases from V and 7 bases from J, leaving 11 bases between. The CDR3 reads CSARPSNEQFF. The DNA for the CDR3 is TGCAGCGCCAGACCATCTAATGAGCAGTTCTTC.

The genes are TRBV28 and TRBJ1-5; D is unresolved. The V end was cut by 5 bases, the J end by 10 bases, with 24 bases between. This CDR3 comprises 16 residues. CDR1 and CDR2 from the germline V gene are MDHEN and SYDVKM. This CDR3 is CASSHRRLLKPPPQHF. In nucleotides, the CDR3 is TGTGCCAGCAGTCACCGACGGCTGTTAAAACCCCCACCCCAGCATTTT.

This chain connects TRBV30 to TRBJ1-2; 8 nucleotides align to TRBD1. This CDR3 is 15 amino acids long. V lost 0 bases and J lost 4; bases outside the gene matches: 7. CDR1 is GTSNPN, CDR2 SVGIG, per germline (reference sequence). This CDR3 reads CAWSVLGQGAYGYTF. The CDR3 nucleotides read TGTGCCTGGAGTGTACTAGGTCAGGGGGCCTATGGCTACACCTTC.

This chain uses TRBV9 with TRBJ2-1; D might be TRBD2 (7 bases). This CDR3 spans 17 amino acids. The germline gives CDR1 SGDLS, CDR2 YYNGEE. V dropped 1 base and J dropped 2 bases, with 16 bases sitting between them. This chain's CDR3 is CASSVSSGGRTYNEQFF. In nucleotides, the CDR3 is TGTGCCAGCAGCGTATCGTCGGGGGGCCGCACCTACAATGAGCAGTTCTTC.

V gene TRBV19 combines with J gene TRBJ1-5, with D possibly being TRBD1 (5 bases). The V gene's germline CDR1 is LNHDA and CDR2 SQIVND (reference sequence). The CDR3 totals 17 residues. V was clipped by 4 bases and J by 4 bases, with 20 bases between them. CDR3: CASSTPIGRAGNQPQHF. The CDR3 DNA is TGTGCCAGTAGTACCCCGATCGGCAGGGCTGGGAATCAGCCCCAGCATTTT.

The rearrangement links TRBV27 to TRBJ2-2; perhaps TRBD1 as D (6 bases). V was trimmed by 3 bases and J by 4 bases, leaving 12 bases between them. CDR1 MNHEY and CDR2 SMNVEV come from the germline V gene (reference sequence). This CDR3 has 15 amino acids. CDR3 in DNA: TGTGCCAGCAGTTTTTGGGGGCAGGGCACCGGGGAGCTGTTTTTT. This translates into CASSFWGQGTGELFF.

The chain links TRBV6-4 to TRBJ1-2; TRBD1 aligns across 9 bases. J gave up 8 bases and V 5 bases, and 6 bases lay outside the gene matches. The germline V gene encodes CDR1 MRHNA and CDR2 SNTAGT. The CDR3 spans 13 residues. This chain's CDR3 is CASSRTGEDGYTF. In nucleotides, the CDR3 is TGTGCCAGCAGTAGGACAGGGGAAGACGGCTACACCTTC.

The chain carries TRBV30 and TRBJ1-2; 8 nucleotides match TRBD1. V trimming: 7 bases; J trimming: 8 bases; junction bases outside the gene matches: 15. This CDR3 comprises 14 residues. Germline V gives CDR1 GTSNPN, CDR2 SVGIG (reference sequence). The CDR3 protein is CASSGQAIGRGYTF. The CDR3 bases are TGTGCCTCCTCGGGACAGGCCATCGGCAGGGGCTACACCTTC. The whole variable domain, remainder taken from reference TRBV30 and TRBJ1-2, is SQTIHQWPATLVQPVGSPLSLECTVEGTSNPNLYWYRQAAGRGLQLLFYSVGIGQISSEVPQNLSASRPQDRQFILSSKKLLLSDSGFYLCASSGQAIGRGYTFGSGTRLTVV.

The chain combines TRBV4-3 with TRBJ1-5; D is uncertain. This CDR3 contains 13 residues. Germline V gene sequence: CDR1 LGHNA, CDR2 YSLEER. V was clipped by 4 bases and J by 4 bases, with 8 bases between them. The CDR3 loop is CASSPNRNQPQHF. As DNA, the CDR3 is TGCGCCAGCAGCCCAAATCGGAATCAGCCCCAGCATTTT.

V gene TRBV30 combines with J gene TRBJ1-2; 11 bases align to TRBD1. The CDR3 totals 14 residues. From germline, CDR1 is GTSNPN and CDR2 SVGIG (reference sequence). With V trimmed by 0 bases and J by 8 bases, 5 bases remained unmatched. The CDR3 is CAWSVGQGAYGYTF. DNA for the CDR3: TGTGCCTGGAGTGTTGGACAGGGGGCTTACGGCTACACCTTC. The variable domain in full, with the rest retrieved from reference TRBV30 and TRBJ1-2, is SQTIHQWPATLVQPVGSPLSLECTVEGTSNPNLYWYRQAAGRGLQLLFYSVGIGQISSEVPQNLSASRPQDRQFILSSKKLLLSDSGFYLCAWSVGQGAYGYTFGSGTRLTVV.

The V call is TRBV28, the J call TRBJ2-3; D ambiguous. Germline V lookup: CDR1 MDHEN, CDR2 SYDVKM. The CDR3 has 12 amino acids. Between the trimmed V and J ends, which lost 5 bases and 2 bases, there was a span of 5 bases. This CDR3 reads CASSTDTDTQYF. DNA for the CDR3: TGTGCCAGCAGTACCGACACAGATACGCAGTATTTT.

The chain carries TRBV11-3 and TRBJ2-1; 9 positions match TRBD2. The CDR3 loop spans 17 amino acids. Germline V CDR1 and CDR2: SGHNT, YENEEA. The V segment lost 0 bases and the J segment 7 bases; nucleotides outside the gene matches: 10. CDR3 protein: CASSLEGLAGGRNEQFF. In nucleotides, the CDR3 is TGTGCCAGCAGCTTAGAAGGGTTGGCGGGAGGGCGAAATGAGCAGTTCTTC.